The clone carrying this TCR beta chain has a handful of counts. Germline CDR1 is MNHEY and CDR2 is SMNVEV (reference sequence). V gave up 6 bases and J gave up 4 bases; unmatched junction bases: 4. The CDR3 runs 14 residues. These data belong to a study of glioma-infiltrating T cells after dendritic cell vaccination. Documented time point: after dendritic cell vaccination, including at tumor progression/relapse. Libraries were prepared by immunoSEQ multiplex PCR; TCRdb keeps only in-frame clonotypes and omits some of them. The sample contains 50,000 to 60,000 clones, about 86% of which appear only once.

The clonotype originates from a human donor with glioblastoma. V gene TRBV27 combines with J gene TRBJ2-1; 9 nucleotides line up with TRBD1. The starting material was blood, obtained after dendritic cell vaccination. The CDR3 DNA sequence: TGTGCCAGCAGACAGGGGGCAGAGTACAATGAGCAGTTCTTC. Translation gives CASRQGAEYNEQFF.